The rows below give T cell receptor beta chains drawn from one sample of a study of T cell changes during pregnancy in multiple sclerosis. The method was immunoSEQ multiplex PCR; TCRdb's version includes in-frame clones alone and lacks a portion of them. The table records approximately 120,000 clones, 95% to 98% of them present only once. The sample here was peripheral blood, taken after pregnancy. The receptor set was obtained from a female donor with multiple sclerosis, enrolled in a pregnancy study. Both conserved end residues are part of each CDR3. Each record gives: J gene, V gene, D gene, clone size, CDR3 DNA, CDR3 protein. A D gene is named only where the DNA matches it firmly. The size field is filled for only some rows; it gives once, few, many or a size class.

j_gene: TRBJ1-1; v_gene: TRBV5-4; d_gene: TRBD1; abundance: -; CDR3nt: TGTGCCAGCAGCGGGGAAGCCGGGACAGGACACACTGAAGCTTTCTTT; CDR3aa: CASSGEAGTGHTEAFF
j_gene: TRBJ2-7; v_gene: TRBV5-5; d_gene: TRBD1; abundance: -; CDR3nt: TGTGCCAGCAGCCCAGGACAGGGTAGGGCCACCTACGAGCAGTACTTC; CDR3aa: CASSPGQGRATYEQYF
j_gene: TRBJ1-4; v_gene: TRBV19; d_gene: -; abundance: -; CDR3nt: TGTGCCAGTAGTATAGGACGACGCGAGGGTGAAAAACTGTTTTTT; CDR3aa: CASSIGRREGEKLFF
j_gene: TRBJ2-1; v_gene: TRBV10-3; d_gene: TRBD2; abundance: -; CDR3nt: TGTGCCATCAGTGTACTGATAGCGGGATACCCGGGGGATGAGCAGTTCTTC; CDR3aa: CAISVLIAGYPGDEQFF
j_gene: TRBJ1-1; v_gene: TRBV2; d_gene: -; abundance: -; CDR3nt: TGTGCCAGCAAGGGGGAGACAGTCCCCCAAGCTTTCTTT; CDR3aa: CASKGETVPQAFF
j_gene: TRBJ2-7; v_gene: TRBV2; d_gene: TRBD1; abundance: -; CDR3nt: TGTGCCAGCAGGAACAACCGGGACAGTTCCTACGAGCAGTACTTC; CDR3aa: CASRNNRDSSYEQYF
j_gene: TRBJ2-2; v_gene: TRBV14; d_gene: TRBD2; abundance: -; CDR3nt: TGTGCCAGCAGCAGGGACCAACTAGCGGGGGTCACCGGGGAGCTGTTTTTT; CDR3aa: CASSRDQLAGVTGELFF
j_gene: TRBJ2-1; v_gene: TRBV2; d_gene: TRBD1; abundance: -; CDR3nt: TGTGCCAGTAAACCAAGGACAGGGGGGGACAATGAGCAGTTCTTC; CDR3aa: CASKPRTGGDNEQFF
j_gene: TRBJ2-7; v_gene: TRBV19; d_gene: -; abundance: -; CDR3nt: TGTGCCAGTGCGATCTATCTTGGCTACGAGCAGTACTTC; CDR3aa: CASAIYLGYEQYF
j_gene: TRBJ2-7; v_gene: TRBV4-2; d_gene: TRBD2; abundance: once; CDR3nt: TGTGCCAGCAGCCAGTCAACCCTTAGCGGGAGGCCGATAAACGAGCAGTACTTC; CDR3aa: CASSQSTLSGRPINEQYF
j_gene: TRBJ1-4; v_gene: TRBV7-2; d_gene: -; abundance: few; CDR3nt: TGTGCCAGCAGCTTAGTTGTCTTTGAAAAACTGTTTTTT; CDR3aa: CASSLVVFEKLFF
j_gene: TRBJ2-1; v_gene: TRBV28; d_gene: TRBD1; abundance: once; CDR3nt: TGTGCCAGCGGGGAGACAGGGCCCTCCTACAATGAGCAGTTCTTC; CDR3aa: CASGETGPSYNEQFF
j_gene: TRBJ2-1; v_gene: TRBV28; d_gene: TRBD2; abundance: -; CDR3nt: TGTGCCAGCAGAATCGGACTAGCCTGGGACAATGAGCAGTTCTTC; CDR3aa: CASRIGLAWDNEQFF
j_gene: TRBJ2-6; v_gene: TRBV5-1; d_gene: -; abundance: once; CDR3nt: TGCGCCAGCAGCTTGGATGTCAGGGCAGGCTCTGGGGCCAACGTCCTGACTTTC; CDR3aa: CASSLDVRAGSGANVLTF
j_gene: TRBJ2-4; v_gene: TRBV18; d_gene: TRBD1; abundance: -; CDR3nt: TGTGCCAGCTCACCTCAGGGCAGGGGGACCAAAAACATTCAGTACTTC; CDR3aa: CASSPQGRGTKNIQYF
j_gene: TRBJ2-1; v_gene: TRBV28; d_gene: TRBD2; abundance: -; CDR3nt: TGTGCCAGCAGTTTATCGCTAGCGGGAGAGAAGGAGCAGTTCTTC; CDR3aa: CASSLSLAGEKEQFF
j_gene: TRBJ2-7; v_gene: TRBV7-9; d_gene: -; abundance: -; CDR3nt: TGTGCCAGCAGCTTATCAACAGGCCAGTACTTC; CDR3aa: CASSLSTGQYF
j_gene: TRBJ2-2; v_gene: TRBV5-1; d_gene: TRBD2; abundance: -; CDR3nt: TGCGCCAGCAGCTCCAAATTAGCGGGAGTTGACACCGGGGAGCTGTTTTTT; CDR3aa: CASSSKLAGVDTGELFF
j_gene: TRBJ2-7; v_gene: TRBV5-1; d_gene: -; abundance: -; CDR3nt: TGCGCCAGCAGCTTGGGGGACAACCTACTCTACGAGCAGTACTTC; CDR3aa: CASSLGDNLLYEQYF
j_gene: TRBJ2-5; v_gene: TRBV28; d_gene: TRBD1; abundance: -; CDR3nt: TGTGCCAGCAGCTCCGGACAGGCTAACCAAGAGACCCAGTACTTC; CDR3aa: CASSSGQANQETQYF
j_gene: TRBJ2-2; v_gene: TRBV25-1; d_gene: TRBD1; abundance: once; CDR3nt: TGTGCCAGTCTGGGACAGCCGAACACCGGGGAGCTGTTTTTT; CDR3aa: CASLGQPNTGELFF